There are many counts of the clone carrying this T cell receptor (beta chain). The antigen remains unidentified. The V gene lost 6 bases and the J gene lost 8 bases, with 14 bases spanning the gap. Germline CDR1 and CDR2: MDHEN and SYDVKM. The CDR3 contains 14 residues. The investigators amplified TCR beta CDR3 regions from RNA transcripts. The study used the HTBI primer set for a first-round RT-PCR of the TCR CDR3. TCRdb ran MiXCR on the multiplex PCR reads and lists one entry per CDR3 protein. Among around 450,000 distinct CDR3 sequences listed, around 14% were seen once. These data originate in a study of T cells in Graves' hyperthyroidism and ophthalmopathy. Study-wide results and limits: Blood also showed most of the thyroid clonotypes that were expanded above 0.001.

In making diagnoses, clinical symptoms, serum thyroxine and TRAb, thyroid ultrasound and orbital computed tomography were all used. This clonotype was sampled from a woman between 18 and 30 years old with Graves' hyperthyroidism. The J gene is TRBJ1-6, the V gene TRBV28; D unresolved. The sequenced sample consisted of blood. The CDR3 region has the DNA TGTGCCAGCAGAAGGGATTCCGGGCATTCACCCCTCCACTTT. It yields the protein CASRRDSGHSPLHF.